This TCR beta chain was captured in a study of blood T cell repertoires in COVID-19. On the study more broadly: Acute and convalescent COVID-19 samples came from the United States, Italy and Spain. T cells, B-cell-depleted T cells, or PBMCs provided the cDNA or gDNA that served as material.

This CDR3 spans 17 amino acids. Germline V CDR1 and CDR2: SGHDN, FVKESK. V shed 4 bases and J 0 bases; nucleotides not matched to a gene: 11. Original handling: Reference gene primer amplification in the assay estimated nucleated cell counts. This table comes from immunoSEQ multiplex PCR, and its TCRdb copy is limited to in-frame clones, with some not included. V, J and clone size reflect that table, while D and trimming were determined from the DNA. The repertoire holds about 74,000 clones, with 80% to 90% as singletons. This clone was counted between two and nine times. This sequence joins TRBV14 and TRBJ1-2; 7 positions agree with TRBD1. Sequencing input: peripheral blood. The source of this sequence is a woman older than 75 with active or convalescent COVID-19. The CDR3 loop is CASSPAFGQVPNYGYTF. In DNA, the CDR3 is TGTGCCAGCAGCCCAGCATTCGGACAGGTTCCTAACTATGGCTACACCTTC. Based on the CDR3 plus reference TRBV14 and TRBJ1-2, the full variable domain is EAGVTQFPSHSVIEKGQTVTLRCDPISGHDNLYWYRRVMGKEIKFLLHFVKESKQDESGMPNNRFLAERTGGTYSTLKVQPAELEDSGVYFCASSPAFGQVPNYGYTFGSGTRLTVV.